The rows below give T cell receptor beta chains drawn from one sample of a study of shared clonotypes between healthy human individuals. Using immunoSEQ multiplex PCR, the repertoire was profiled, and TCRdb retains in-frame clones only, with some absent. The repertoire holds a few million clones, with approximately 93% as singletons. Sequencing input: naive CD4+ T cells from PBMCs. The receptor source for this set is a young man in good health. Some clones in this sample may be carry-over from other donors' samples. CDR3s include the opening cysteine and the closing phenylalanine or tryptophan. The D gene is left open where the match is weak. Size tells how often a clone was seen (once, few, many) or the class of an expanded clone, and some rows leave it out.

>TRBJ2-3|TRBD1|-|TRBV7-8
CASSFGTGGPSTQYF
TGTGCCAGCAGCTTTGGGACAGGGGGCCCGAGCACGCAGTATTTT
>TRBJ1-4|-|once|TRBV5-6
CASSLGITNEKLFF
TGTGCCAGCAGCTTGGGAATCACTAATGAAAAACTGTTTTTT
>TRBJ2-2|-|-|TRBV5-1
CASSLAVGGAGELFF
TGCGCCAGCAGCTTGGCGGTAGGAGGGGCCGGGGAGCTGTTTTTT
>TRBJ2-5|-|-|TRBV5-1
CASSRDQGTEETQYF
TGCGCCAGCAGCCGTGATCAGGGGACGGAAGAGACCCAGTACTTC
>TRBJ2-3|TRBD2|once|TRBV15
CATSRGRASGTVDTQYF
TGTGCCACCAGCAGGGGGCGGGCTAGCGGGACGGTAGATACGCAGTATTTT
>TRBJ2-2|TRBD2|once|TRBV2
CASTEGLAGVGTGELFF
TGTGCCAGCACCGAGGGACTAGCGGGAGTAGGGACCGGGGAGCTGTTTTTT
>TRBJ1-4|TRBD1|-|TRBV5-1
CASSLDADRGRNEKLFF
TGCGCCAGCAGCTTGGATGCGGACAGGGGGCGTAATGAAAAACTGTTTTTT
>TRBJ2-3|-|-|TRBV15
CATSRGTADTQYF
TGTGCCACCAGCAGAGGGACAGCCGATACGCAGTATTTT
>TRBJ2-1|-|once|TRBV29-1
CSVRRANEQFF
TGCAGCGTTCGCAGGGCGAATGAGCAGTTCTTC
>TRBJ2-7|TRBD1|-|TRBV6-1
CASSDYFDRAQPSRREQYF
TGTGCCAGCAGTGACTATTTCGACAGGGCTCAGCCCTCGAGACGCGAGCAGTACTTC
>TRBJ2-5|-|once|TRBV5-1
CASSSSKETQYF
TGCGCCAGCAGCTCGAGTAAAGAGACCCAGTACTTC
>TRBJ2-7|TRBD2|-|TRBV19
CANELTSGREYEQYF
TGTGCCAACGAGCTAACTAGCGGGAGGGAATACGAGCAGTACTTC
>TRBJ2-5|-|-|TRBV5-1
CASSLNSPGVKETQYF
TGCGCCAGCAGCTTGAATAGTCCGGGAGTTAAAGAGACCCAGTACTTC
>TRBJ1-1|-|-|TRBV10-2
CASTDRWGENTEAFF
TGCGCCAGCACCGATAGATGGGGGGAGAACACTGAAGCTTTCTTT
>TRBJ1-1|TRBD1|-|TRBV18
CASSPGQAFGEAFF
TGTGCCAGCTCACCAGGACAGGCCTTCGGTGAAGCTTTCTTT
>TRBJ1-4|TRBD1|-|TRBV4-1
CASSQRQGVNEKLFF
TGCGCCAGCAGCCAAAGACAGGGGGTTAATGAAAAACTGTTTTTT
>TRBJ1-2|-|-|TRBV28
CASADGFYGYTF
TGTGCCAGCGCGGACGGATTCTATGGCTACACCTTC
>TRBJ2-7|-|-|TRBV30
CAWSRAGSLGSYEQYF
TGTGCCTGGAGTCGTGCAGGGAGTCTAGGGTCCTACGAGCAGTACTTC
>TRBJ2-1|-|-|TRBV7-9
CASSLEGLYNEQFF
TGTGCCAGCAGCTTAGAGGGACTTTACAATGAGCAGTTCTTC
>TRBJ2-7|-|-|TRBV7-3
CASSTQPEGTSRQYF
TGTGCCAGCAGCACCCAGCCGGAGGGGACTTCACGGCAGTACTTC
>TRBJ1-4|TRBD1|-|TRBV28
CASSLPRQGVQKLFF
TGTGCCAGCAGTTTACCGCGACAGGGGGTGCAAAAACTGTTTTTT
>TRBJ2-7|TRBD2|-|TRBV4-2
CASRPGTSYEQYF
TGTGCCAGCAGACCGGGGACTAGCTACGAGCAGTACTTC
>TRBJ1-5|-|-|TRBV5-6
CASTTRKSNQPQHF
TGTGCCAGCACCACCCGAAAGAGCAATCAGCCCCAGCATTTT
>TRBJ2-5|-|-|TRBV7-2
CASSLVYGEETQYF
TGTGCCAGCAGCCTTGTTTATGGCGAAGAGACCCAGTACTTC
>TRBJ2-7|TRBD1|-|TRBV2
CASRTGPAYEQYF
TGTGCCAGTAGGACAGGGCCGGCCTACGAGCAGTACTTC
>TRBJ2-3|-|-|TRBV29-1
CSVPEKGEQYF
TGCAGCGTCCCCGAGAAGGGGGAGCAGTATTTT
>TRBJ1-5|TRBD1|-|TRBV2
CASNQGAGGNQPQHF
TGTGCCAGCAACCAGGGGGCCGGGGGCAATCAGCCCCAGCATTTT
>TRBJ2-1|TRBD2|-|TRBV5-1
CASSLAELAGGSYNEQFF
TGCGCCAGCAGCTTGGCCGAGCTAGCGGGAGGGTCCTACAATGAGCAGTTCTTC
>TRBJ2-1|-|-|TRBV6-6
CASSYPPEFNEQFF
TGTGCCAGCAGTTACCCCCCTGAGTTCAATGAGCAGTTCTTC
>TRBJ1-1|-|once|TRBV30
CAWSFLVYSEAFF
TGTGCCTGGAGTTTTTTGGTATACTCTGAAGCTTTCTTT
>TRBJ1-3|-|-|TRBV13
CASSQLQVISGNTIYF
TGTGCCAGCAGCCAATTACAGGTCATCTCTGGAAACACCATATATTTT
>TRBJ1-1|-|-|TRBV19
CASSRVPAQNTEAFF
TGTGCCAGTAGTAGGGTGCCAGCGCAGAACACTGAAGCTTTCTTT
>TRBJ1-1|TRBD1|-|TRBV6-1
CASSLGTGETEAFF
TGTGCCAGCAGCCTCGGGACAGGGGAGACTGAAGCTTTCTTT
>TRBJ2-3|-|-|TRBV19
CASSLQGRGTDTQYF
TGTGCCAGTAGCCTACAGGGTAGGGGCACAGATACGCAGTATTTT
>TRBJ2-7|-|-|TRBV10-3
CAISYGSSRDEQYF
TGTGCCATCAGTTACGGATCTAGTCGCGACGAGCAGTACTTC
>TRBJ1-1|TRBD1|-|TRBV6-6
CASSYVQGDMVAEAFF
TGTGCCAGCAGTTACGTACAGGGGGATATGGTGGCTGAAGCTTTCTTT
>TRBJ2-7|-|-|TRBV9
CASSLTPRDEQYF
TGTGCCAGCAGCCTGACCCCCAGGGACGAGCAGTACTTC
>TRBJ1-1|TRBD1|-|TRBV2
CASSEQGAGTEAFF
TGTGCCAGCAGTGAACAGGGGGCCGGCACTGAAGCTTTCTTT
>TRBJ1-2|TRBD1|-|TRBV18
CASSPDRATNYGYTF
TGTGCCAGCTCACCCGACAGGGCCACTAACTATGGCTACACCTTC
>TRBJ2-5|-|-|TRBV5-1
CASSFEGTQYF
TGCGCCAGCAGCTTCGAGGGGACCCAGTACTTC
>TRBJ1-4|TRBD1|-|TRBV25-1
CASSGDRATNEKLFF
TGTGCCAGCAGTGGAGACAGGGCAACTAATGAAAAACTGTTTTTT
>TRBJ2-3|-|-|TRBV9
CASSVGGLGADTQYF
TGTGCCAGCAGCGTAGGGGGCCTAGGCGCAGATACGCAGTATTTT
>TRBJ1-5|TRBD1|once|TRBV2
CASSGTRGANQPQHF
TGTGCCAGCAGTGGAACCAGGGGGGCGAATCAGCCCCAGCATTTT
>TRBJ2-2|-|few|TRBV11-3
CASSLDGENRGTGELFF
TGTGCCAGCAGCTTAGATGGGGAAAACCGAGGCACCGGGGAGCTGTTTTTT
>TRBJ2-6|-|-|TRBV5-1
CASGAPSSSGANVLTF
TGCGCCAGCGGCGCACCTAGTAGCTCTGGGGCCAACGTCCTGACTTTC
>TRBJ1-2|-|-|TRBV6-6
CASSYDRNYGYTF
TGTGCCAGCAGTTACGACAGGAACTATGGCTACACCTTC
>TRBJ2-7|TRBD2|-|TRBV6-8
CNQMTSGVEREQYF
TGCAACCAAATGACTAGCGGGGTTGAACGGGAGCAGTACTTC
>TRBJ2-6|-|once|TRBV7-3
CASSLSPLGSSGANVLTF
TGTGCCAGCAGCTTAAGCCCCTTAGGGAGCTCTGGGGCCAACGTCCTGACTTTC
>TRBJ1-4|TRBD1|-|TRBV7-9
CASSPGQGADEKLFF
TGTGCCAGCAGCCCGGGACAGGGGGCGGATGAAAAACTGTTTTTT